These T cell receptor beta chains were read from a single sample in a study of patients and donors after allogeneic stem cell transplantation. TCRdb fed the RT-PCR reads into MiXCR, producing one record per CDR3 protein. The table lists 150,000 to 200,000 distinct CDR3 sequences, nearly 25% of them singletons. Sequencing used blood, either unsorted or a sorted T cell fraction (not recorded which). Receptors originate from a human donor who was either an allogeneic HSCT recipient or a stem cell or donor lymphocyte infusion donor (not recorded which). It is not recorded whose cells these are; they may come from a transplant donor. Both conserved end residues are part of each CDR3. A D gene is named only where the DNA matches it firmly. Only part of the rows carry a size: once, few, many, or a class if the clone is expanded.

J gene | clone size | V gene | D gene | CDR3 protein | CDR3 DNA
TRBJ1-2 | - | TRBV29-1 | - | CSVGRLGNYGFTF | TGCAGCGTTGGTCGCCTCGGGAACTATGGCTTCACCTTC
TRBJ2-7 | - | TRBV27 | - | CASSLGQGTSEQYF | TGTGCCAGCAGTTTGGGCCAGGGGACGAGCGAGCAGTACTTC
TRBJ1-2 | - | TRBV7-4 | - | CASSLVPGNGYTF | TGTGCCAGCAGCTTAGTTCCCGGGAATGGCTACACCTTC
TRBJ1-4 | many | TRBV5-1 | TRBD1 | CASSSGTGPEKLFF | TGCGCCAGCAGCAGCGGGACAGGGCCGGAAAAACTGTTTTTT
TRBJ2-7 | few | TRBV5-1 | - | CASSTARSSYEQYF | TGCGCCAGCAGCACAGCGCGGAGCTCCTACGAGCAGTACTTC
TRBJ2-1 | once | TRBV20-1 | TRBD2 | CSARDSGRAINEQFF | TGCAGTGCTAGAGATAGCGGGAGGGCCATCAATGAGCAGTTCTTC
TRBJ2-5 | once | TRBV12-3/TRBV12-4 | TRBD2 | CASSLRTSGQETQYF | TGTGCCAGCAGTTTAAGGACTAGCGGGCAAGAGACCCAGTACTTC
TRBJ2-3 | - | TRBV7-2 | - | CASSQGLTPTDTQYF | TGTGCCAGCAGCCAAGGACTAACGCCTACAGATACGCAGTATTTT
TRBJ2-1 | - | TRBV3-1 | TRBD2 | CASSLRGGDNEQFF | TGTGCCAGCAGCCTTCGCGGGGGAGACAATGAGCAGTTCTTC
TRBJ2-1 | - | TRBV20-1 | - | CSALPGGSYNEQFF | TGCAGTGCCCTACCGGGCGGCTCCTACAATGAGCAGTTCTTC
TRBJ1-1 | - | TRBV27 | - | CASSLVWGPGEAFF | TGTGCCAGCAGTTTGGTCTGGGGCCCCGGAGAAGCTTTCTTT
TRBJ1-1 | few | TRBV7-2 | TRBD1 | CASSFTTGEGDTEAFF | TGTGCCAGCAGCTTTACGACAGGGGAGGGAGACACTGAAGCTTTCTTT
TRBJ2-7 | - | TRBV6-5 | TRBD2 | CASSFGSGTSGIPYEQYF | TGTGCCAGCAGTTTCGGATCCGGGACTAGCGGGATACCCTACGAGCAGTACTTC
TRBJ2-1 | few | TRBV6-2/TRBV6-3 | - | CASSYLDNEQFF | TGTGCCAGCAGTTACTTAGACAATGAGCAGTTCTTC
TRBJ2-2 | - | TRBV24-1 | TRBD1 | CATSDSPGSAGGRTGELFF | TGTGCCACCAGTGATTCCCCAGGTTCGGCAGGGGGCCGCACCGGGGAGCTGTTTTTT
TRBJ2-1 | - | TRBV15 | TRBD1 | CATIPPGTGTKQFF | TGTGCCACCATCCCTCCCGGGACAGGGACGAAGCAGTTCTTC
TRBJ2-1 | - | TRBV5-1 | TRBD2 | CASGVGLADNEQFF | TGCGCCAGCGGAGTGGGACTAGCGGACAATGAGCAGTTCTTC
TRBJ2-1 | few | TRBV5-1 | - | CASSLAGRVVKSYNEQFF | TGCGCCAGCAGCTTGGCCGGCAGGGTGGTCAAAAGCTACAATGAGCAGTTCTTC
TRBJ2-3 | many | TRBV10-3 | - | CAIGTDTQYF | TGTGCCATCGGAACAGATACGCAGTATTTT
TRBJ1-1 | - | TRBV20-1 | - | CSARVESNTEAFF | TGCAGTGCTAGAGTGGAGAGTAACACTGAAGCTTTCTTT
TRBJ1-2 | many | TRBV18 | - | CASSPPYREDGYTF | TGTGCCAGCTCACCACCCTACAGGGAGGATGGCTACACCTTC
TRBJ2-7 | few | TRBV12-3/TRBV12-4 | - | CASSLQNVFYEQYF | TGTGCCAGCAGTTTACAGAATGTCTTCTACGAGCAGTACTTC
TRBJ2-5 | few | TRBV6-1 | TRBD2 | CASSEISGGRAETQYF | TGTGCCAGCAGTGAGATTAGCGGGGGGCGGGCGGAGACCCAGTACTTC
TRBJ1-1 | many | TRBV19 | - | CASTLGRLNTEAFF | TGTGCCAGTACCCTAGGCAGGTTGAACACTGAAGCTTTCTTT
TRBJ2-3 | few | TRBV20-1 | TRBD2 | CSANAASGQSTDTQYF | TGCAGTGCCAATGCGGCTAGCGGGCAAAGCACAGATACGCAGTATTTT
TRBJ1-1 | - | TRBV10-3 | - | CAIMGPNTEAFF | TGTGCCATCATGGGCCCGAACACTGAAGCTTTCTTT